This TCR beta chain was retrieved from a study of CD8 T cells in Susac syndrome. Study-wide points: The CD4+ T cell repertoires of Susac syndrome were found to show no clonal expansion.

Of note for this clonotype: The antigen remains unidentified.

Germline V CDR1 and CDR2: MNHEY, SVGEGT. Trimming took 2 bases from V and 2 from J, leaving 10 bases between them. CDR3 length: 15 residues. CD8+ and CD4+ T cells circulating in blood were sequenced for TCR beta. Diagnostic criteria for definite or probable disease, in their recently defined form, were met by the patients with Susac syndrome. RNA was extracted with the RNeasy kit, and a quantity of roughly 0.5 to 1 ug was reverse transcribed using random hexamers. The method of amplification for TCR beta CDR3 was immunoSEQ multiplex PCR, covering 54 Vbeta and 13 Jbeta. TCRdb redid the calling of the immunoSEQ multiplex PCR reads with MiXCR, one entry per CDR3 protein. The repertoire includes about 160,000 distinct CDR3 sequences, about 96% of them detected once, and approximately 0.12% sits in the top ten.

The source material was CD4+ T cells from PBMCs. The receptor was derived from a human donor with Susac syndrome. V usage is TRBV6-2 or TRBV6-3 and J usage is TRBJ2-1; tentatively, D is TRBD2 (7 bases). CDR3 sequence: CASSYEGGAYNEQFF. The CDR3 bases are TGTGCCAGCAGTTACGAGGGGGGGGCCTACAATGAGCAGTTCTTC.